Included here is one T cell receptor (beta chain) sequence, with context. This entry belongs to a study of T cells in Graves' hyperthyroidism and ophthalmopathy. The germline gives CDR1 MNHEY, CDR2 SMNVEV (reference sequence). Trimming removed 2 bases at V and 6 bases at J, with 20 bases between. CDR3 length: 16 amino acids. Uncontrolled infection, other autoimmune disease, pregnancy and lactation each barred patients from inclusion. Every diagnosis used clinical symptoms, serum thyroxine and TRAb, thyroid ultrasound and orbital computed tomography. It was RNA transcripts that yielded the amplified TCR beta CDR3 regions. TCR CDR3 underwent first-round RT-PCR with the HTBI primer set. TCRdb reanalysed the multiplex PCR reads using MiXCR and keeps one entry per CDR3 protein. The sample has fewer than 800,000 distinct CDR3 sequences; around 17% are singletons.

The V call is TRBV27, the J call TRBJ2-7; possibly TRBD2 for D (5 bases). The clonotype was recovered from a man aged 18 to 30 with Graves' hyperthyroidism. The sample consisted of blood. The CDR3 spells CASSLNDYRAATEQYF. In DNA form, the CDR3 reads TGTGCCAGCAGTTTAAACGACTATCGCGCCGCGACCGAGCAGTACTTC.